The present entry profiles one TCR beta chain with its context. There is no known antigen for this receptor. A read error may account for a junction end that differs from germline. The collaborating institutions used their own protocols to collect whole blood in K2EDTA tubes. For TCRbeta analysis, collaborators shipped samples in one of three forms: frozen whole blood, isolated PBMCs, or DNA extracted from either of those sample types. TCRbeta CDR3 regions were amplified from genomic DNA using the immunoSEQ Assay, a bias-controlled multiplex PCR. The authors' pipeline ran thus. The number of nucleated cells in each sample was estimated by amplification of reference gene primers within the assay. To quantify the absolute abundance of each unique TCRbeta CDR3 rearrangement, sequence reads were collapsed and filtered. For each sample, productive Simpson clonality was calculated as the square root of Simpson's diversity index across productive rearrangements. TCRdb retrieved this table from immuneACCESS and kept in-frame rearrangements only. Not all clones are present; in checked studies, unresolved V genes account for under half, and no reason is known for the remainder. That table is the source of V, J and clone size, and D and trimming were worked out from the DNA. Recorded for this sample are about 180,000 clones; roughly 86% of them occurred a single time. Approximately 2.9% of the sample lies in the top ten.

The sample belongs to a study of blood T cell repertoires in COVID-19 (dated by TCRdb to 2020 to 2021). Looking at the study overall: Collaborator samples came from the United States, Italy and Spain and covered acute and convalescent phases of COVID-19. The material from the prospective study consisted of cDNA or gDNA derived from T cells, B-cell-depleted T cells, or PBMCs. The dataset comprised deeply sampled blood TCRbeta repertoires from subjects exposed to, actively infected with, or recovered from COVID-19. The repertoires were released in a freely available public database intended as a resource for research on the immune response to SARS-CoV-2. The samples were drawn from two sources: the first 160 participants of the ongoing ImmuneRACE study, and 1,000 to 1,500 subjects contributed by 6 global collaborators. Sample metadata almost always included a de-identified subject ID, COVID-19 status, age in years and sex. HLA class I and class II types, where available, came from metadata supplied by the sample provider rather than from assay-based typing. Study-wide findings and limitations: The quantity of clinical and demographic metadata differed by source and by participant and was supplied without curation.

CDR1 and CDR2 are drawn from the germline V gene (reference sequence): LGHDT, YNNKEL. Reading from cysteine to phenylalanine, the CDR3 counts 18 amino acids. The sequence is cut down to CDR3 DNA, 54 bases in frame from base 1. The V gene is TRBV3-1 (or the pseudogene TRBV3-2) and the J gene is TRBJ1-1, with no confident D gene call. This receptor was obtained from a woman aged 25 to 39 with active or convalescent COVID-19. Material: peripheral blood. The sequence in DNA is TGTACCAGCAGCGGACTCTTAAATTGGGATACACCTAACACTGAAGCTTTCTTT. Its translation is CTSSGLLNWDTPNTEAFF.